This TCR beta chain stems from a study of blood T cell repertoires in COVID-19. Assay used: immunoSEQ multiplex PCR; TCRdb lists only in-frame clones, some missing. The sample holds roughly 500,000 clones, over 75% seen once. V shed 4 bases and J 5 bases; nucleotides not matched to a gene: 6. The CDR3 consists of 14 residues. CDR1 and CDR2 from the germline V gene are LGHDT and YNNKEL (reference sequence). The sequence was collected from a human donor in a cohort sampled during active COVID-19. This rearrangement joins TRBV3-1 (or the pseudogene TRBV3-2) to TRBJ2-7; 9 bases are a match to TRBD1. The specimen was peripheral blood. The CDR3 nucleotides read TGTGCCAGCAGCCGGGGACAGGGTGTCAACGAGCAGTACTTC. This sequence encodes CASSRGQGVNEQYF.